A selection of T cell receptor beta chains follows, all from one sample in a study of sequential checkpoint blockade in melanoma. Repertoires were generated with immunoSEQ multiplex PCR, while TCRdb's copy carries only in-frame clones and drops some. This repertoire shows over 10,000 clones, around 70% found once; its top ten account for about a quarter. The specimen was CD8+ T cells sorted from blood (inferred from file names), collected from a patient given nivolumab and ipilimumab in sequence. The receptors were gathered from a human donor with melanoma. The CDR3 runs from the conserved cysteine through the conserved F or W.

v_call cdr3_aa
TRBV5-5 CASSFGGGGATEFF
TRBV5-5 CASSLGASSYNEQFF
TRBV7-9 CAAREAGERDGYTF
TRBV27 CASSLMGQVGSGELFF
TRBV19 CASSQNRATNEKLFF
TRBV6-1 CASSAVGRRGIWNEQFF
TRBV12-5 CASGLPQGPYPQETQYF
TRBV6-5 CASSAGAASYNEQFF
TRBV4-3 CASSQDTGSGYGYTF
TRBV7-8 CASSPSGLAINEQFF
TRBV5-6 CASSRWWLREIGGELFF
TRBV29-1 CSGDRGDSSGYTF
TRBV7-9 CASSPPGANEQFF
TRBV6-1 CASSEAGHTEAFF
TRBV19 CASSIAGGPYEQYF
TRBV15 CATSGQISGANVLTF
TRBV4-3 CASSQGAGSKDTQYF
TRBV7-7 CASTPLGANEQFF
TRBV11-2 CASSRRGNLAEAFF
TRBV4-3 CASSPLAGMGYGYTF
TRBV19 CASSTSGGGFNQPQHF
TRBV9 CASSVLSGQETQYF
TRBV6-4 CASSPDGENTEAFF
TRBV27 CASSLSRAGANVLTF
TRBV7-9 CASSPTGGETQYF
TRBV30 CAWSAGTGGKGGNQPQHF
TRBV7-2 CASSKYGPSVYYEQYF
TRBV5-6 CASSFGHRDTGELFF
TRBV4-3 CASSQDGGWVEKLFF
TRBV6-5 CASSYSQGAGNEQFF
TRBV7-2 CASSLYRGVYEQFF
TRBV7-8 CASSLGSGTSPTDTQYF
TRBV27 CASSSPAGVGADTQYF
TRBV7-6 CASSFYSGTNYGYTF